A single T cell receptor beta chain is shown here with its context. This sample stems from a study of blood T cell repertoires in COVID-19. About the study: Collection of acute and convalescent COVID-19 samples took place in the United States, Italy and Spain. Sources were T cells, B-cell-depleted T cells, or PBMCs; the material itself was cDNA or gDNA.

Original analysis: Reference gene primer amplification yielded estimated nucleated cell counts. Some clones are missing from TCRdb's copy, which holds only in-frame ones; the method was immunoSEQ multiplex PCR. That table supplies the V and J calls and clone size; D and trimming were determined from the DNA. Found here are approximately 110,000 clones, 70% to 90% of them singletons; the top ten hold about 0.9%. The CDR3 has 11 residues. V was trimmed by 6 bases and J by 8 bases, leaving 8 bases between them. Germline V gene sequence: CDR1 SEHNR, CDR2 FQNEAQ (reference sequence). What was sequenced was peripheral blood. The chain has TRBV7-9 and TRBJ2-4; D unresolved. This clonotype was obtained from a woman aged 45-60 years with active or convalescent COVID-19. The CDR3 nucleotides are TGTGCCAGCAGTTATGTAGACATTCAGTACTTC. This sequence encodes CASSYVDIQYF.